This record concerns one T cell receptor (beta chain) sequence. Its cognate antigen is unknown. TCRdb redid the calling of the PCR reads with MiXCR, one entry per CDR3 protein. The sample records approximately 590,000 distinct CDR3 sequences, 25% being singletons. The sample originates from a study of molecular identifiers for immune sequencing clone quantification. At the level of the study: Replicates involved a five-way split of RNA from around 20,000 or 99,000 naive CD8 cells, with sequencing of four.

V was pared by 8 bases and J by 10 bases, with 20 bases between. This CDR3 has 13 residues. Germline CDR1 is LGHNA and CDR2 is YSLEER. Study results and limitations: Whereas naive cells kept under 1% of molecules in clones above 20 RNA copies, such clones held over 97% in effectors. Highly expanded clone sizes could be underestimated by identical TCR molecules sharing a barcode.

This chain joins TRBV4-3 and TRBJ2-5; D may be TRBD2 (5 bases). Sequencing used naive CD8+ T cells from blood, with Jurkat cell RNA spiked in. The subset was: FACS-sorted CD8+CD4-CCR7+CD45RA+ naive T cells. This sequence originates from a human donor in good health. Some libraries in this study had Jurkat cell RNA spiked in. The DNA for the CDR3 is TGCGCCAGCCAAGATGTCGCCCCCCGGGACCAGTACTTC. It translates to CASQDVAPRDQYF.